These T cell receptor beta chains were read from a single sample in a study of cytomegalovirus exposure and HLA in healthy donors. Clones were sequenced by immunoSEQ multiplex PCR, and TCRdb holds only the in-frame ones, with some missing. Among approximately 150,000 clones listed, approximately 80% were seen once. Sequencing was performed on PBMCs. These receptor sequences come from a man aged 25 to 45 in good health and CMV-seronegative. The CDR3 runs from the conserved cysteine through the conserved F or W. A D gene is named only where the DNA matches it firmly. The size entry is marked missing in some rows and otherwise reads once, few, many or a size class.

TRBV29-1	TRBJ2-2	TRBD1	few	CSARQGDTGELFF	TGCAGCGCTCGACAGGGAGACACCGGGGAGCTGTTTTTT
TRBV19	TRBJ2-7	TRBD1	few	CATQAGQGLHEQYF	TGTGCCACCCAAGCGGGACAGGGGCTTCACGAGCAGTACTTC
TRBV6-4	TRBJ1-5	-	-	CATTVKVNQPQHF	TGTGCCACGACAGTGAAGGTCAATCAGCCCCAGCATTTT
TRBV5-6	TRBJ2-7	TRBD2	-	CASSASGGYEQYF	TGTGCCAGCAGCGCCTCGGGGGGCTACGAGCAGTACTTC
TRBV27	TRBJ2-7	-	-	CASSFSRASYEQYF	TGTGCCAGCAGTTTCTCGCGGGCCTCCTACGAGCAGTACTTC
TRBV1	TRBJ2-2	-	few	CTSSQEVRLSGEGCTGELFF	TGCACCAGCAGCCAAGAAGTCCGGCTGTCGGGGGAAGGTTGCACCGGGGAGCTGTTTTTT
TRBV19	TRBJ1-6	TRBD1	-	CASSIPGQGSSPLHF	TGTGCCAGTAGTATTCCCGGACAGGGAAGCTCACCCCTCCACTTT
TRBV5-1	TRBJ1-1	-	few	CASSLKSGAGYTEAFF	TGCGCCAGCAGCCTAAAATCAGGGGCAGGGTACACTGAAGCTTTCTTT
TRBV7-9	TRBJ2-1	-	-	CASIGGGEQFF	TGTGCCAGCATCGGCGGAGGAGAGCAGTTCTTC
TRBV7-3	TRBJ2-7	TRBD1	-	CASSTRGLLYEQYF	TGTGCCAGCAGCACCAGGGGGCTCCTCTACGAGCAGTACTTC
TRBV18	TRBJ1-5	-	-	CASSLGGIYQPQHF	TGTGCCAGCTCGCTTGGGGGCATTTATCAGCCCCAGCATTTT
TRBV5-6	TRBJ2-1	TRBD1	once	CASTHDRGYNEQFF	TGTGCCAGCACGCACGACAGGGGTTACAATGAGCAGTTCTTC
TRBV10-3	TRBJ1-1	TRBD1	-	CAIGGQGNTEAFF	TGTGCCATCGGCGGACAGGGGAACACTGAAGCTTTCTTT
TRBV28	TRBJ1-6	TRBD1	-	CASSPPGQGAFNNSPLHF	TGTGCCAGCAGTCCCCCCGGACAGGGGGCTTTCAATAATTCACCCCTCCACTTT
TRBV5-1	TRBJ2-6	-	-	CASSLGWGGQVSFSGANVLTF	TGCGCCAGCAGCTTGGGATGGGGGGGACAGGTCTCCTTCTCTGGGGCCAACGTCCTGACTTTC
TRBV11-2	TRBJ2-7	-	-	CASSTDFYEQYF	TGTGCCAGCAGCACGGACTTCTACGAGCAGTACTTC
TRBV30	TRBJ1-4	TRBD1	-	CAWSEDRGRFFEKLFF	TGTGCCTGGAGCGAGGACAGGGGGCGCTTCTTTGAAAAACTGTTTTTT
TRBV9	TRBJ2-3	-	-	CASSVEIGVTDTQYF	TGTGCCAGCAGCGTAGAGATCGGAGTCACAGATACGCAGTATTTT
TRBV4-1	TRBJ2-7	-	-	CASSQVGTYYEQYF	TGCGCCAGCAGCCAAGTGGGCACTTACTACGAGCAGTACTTC
TRBV6-1	TRBJ1-4	-	few	CASSEARGRATNEKLFF	TGTGCCAGCAGTGAAGCGCGAGGGCGTGCAACTAATGAAAAACTGTTTTTT
TRBV19	TRBJ1-2	-	-	CASSIIPQGWKDGYTF	TGTGCCAGTAGTATCATTCCACAGGGATGGAAGGATGGCTACACCTTC
TRBV7-3	TRBJ2-3	TRBD2	once	CASSLSGRARDTQYF	TGTGCCAGCAGCCTTAGCGGGAGGGCAAGAGATACGCAGTATTTT
TRBV15	TRBJ1-1	-	few	CATSRGRAQNTEAFF	TGTGCCACCAGCAGGGGCAGGGCCCAGAACACTGAAGCTTTCTTT
TRBV6-5	TRBJ1-5	-	once	CASSEAHPLEGHF	TGTGCCAGCAGTGAAGCGCACCCCCTGGAGGGGCATTTT
TRBV28	TRBJ2-7	TRBD1	-	CASRQGSSYEQYF	TGTGCCAGCAGACAGGGGAGCTCCTACGAGCAGTACTTC
TRBV6-5	TRBJ1-6	-	-	CASSRGRAPLHF	TGTGCCAGTTCACGGGGTAGGGCACCCCTCCACTTT
TRBV4-1	TRBJ2-5	TRBD2	-	CASSPGGEQYF	TGCGCCAGCAGCCCCGGGGGGGAGCAGTACTTC
TRBV10-3	TRBJ2-2	-	-	CAIRRQTTGELFF	TGTGCCATCAGGCGACAGACCACCGGGGAGCTGTTTTTT
TRBV5-1	TRBJ1-1	TRBD1	-	CASRAGDRVLNTEAFF	TGCGCCAGCAGGGCCGGGGACAGGGTGTTGAACACTGAAGCTTTCTTT
TRBV6-5	TRBJ2-7	TRBD1	few	CASRRPDRVDEQYF	TGTGCCAGCAGACGGCCGGACAGGGTGGACGAGCAGTACTTC
TRBV19	TRBJ2-1	-	few	CASSIDLSEQFF	TGTGCCAGTAGTATAGATCTGAGCGAGCAGTTCTTC
TRBV28	TRBJ2-1	-	-	CASSLLAGPSYNEQFF	TGTGCCAGCAGTTTATTGGCGGGACCCTCCTACAATGAGCAGTTCTTC
TRBV7-6	TRBJ2-7	-	-	CASSLKLGGPYEQYF	TGTGCCAGCAGCTTAAAATTGGGAGGACCCTACGAGCAGTACTTC
TRBV12-5	TRBJ2-5	-	-	CASGTEGETQYF	TGTGCTAGTGGGACGGAGGGAGAGACCCAGTACTTC
TRBV28	TRBJ2-7	-	-	CASSWPGESASGIYEQYF	TGTGCCAGCAGTTGGCCGGGGGAAAGCGCCTCAGGAATTTACGAGCAGTACTTC
TRBV5-1	TRBJ2-1	TRBD2	-	CASSPSGRDNEQFF	TGCGCCAGCAGTCCCAGCGGGAGGGACAATGAGCAGTTCTTC
TRBV2	TRBJ2-2	-	-	CASSERPQTNTGELFF	TGTGCCAGCAGTGAAAGGCCACAGACGAACACCGGGGAGCTGTTTTTT
TRBV10-1	TRBJ2-1	TRBD2	-	CASSEQLGGNEQFF	TGCGCCAGCAGTGAGCAGTTGGGGGGGAATGAGCAGTTCTTC